This T cell receptor beta chain was recorded in a study of post-analysis software for immune sequencing data. This clonotype was seen many times. As yet, its antigen is unknown. Carried by the TCR beta cDNA libraries were unique molecular identifiers. Each CDR3 protein is one row after TCRdb ran MiXCR on the PCR reads. This table holds hundreds of thousands of distinct CDR3 sequences, approximately 37% found once. CDR1 LGHDT and CDR2 YNNKEL come from the germline V gene (reference sequence). The V and J ends lost 7 bases and 6 bases respectively, with 16 bases between them. This CDR3 region has 13 residues. Regarding the study as a whole: In multiple sclerosis, normalized Chao1 diversity was significantly below that of controls. The five TRBV segments detected at higher frequency in patients than in controls included TRBV5-6, TRBV5-1 and TRBV20-1.

This TCR was recovered from a girl between 2 and 10 years old with multiple sclerosis. The specimen sequenced was blood. This rearrangement joins TRBV3-1 to TRBJ2-7, with D possibly TRBD1 on 6 matching bases. As DNA, the CDR3 is TGTGCCAGCACCACACAGGGAATCGGCGAGCAGTACTTC. This sequence encodes CASTTQGIGEQYF.